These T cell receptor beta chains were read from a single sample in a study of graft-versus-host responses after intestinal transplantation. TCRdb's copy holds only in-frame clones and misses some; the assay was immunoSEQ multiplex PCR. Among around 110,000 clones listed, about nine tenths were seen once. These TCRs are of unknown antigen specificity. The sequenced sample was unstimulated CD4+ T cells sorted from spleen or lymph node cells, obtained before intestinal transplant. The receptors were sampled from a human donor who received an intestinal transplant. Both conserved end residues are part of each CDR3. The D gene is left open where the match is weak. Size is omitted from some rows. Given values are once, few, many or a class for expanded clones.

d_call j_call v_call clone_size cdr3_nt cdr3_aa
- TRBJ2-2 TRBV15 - TGTGCCACCAGCGGCAGAAGGAACACCGGGGAGCTGTTTTTT CATSGRRNTGELFF
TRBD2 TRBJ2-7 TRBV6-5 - TGTGCCAGCAGGGCAGCGGGAGCGCGGGGTTACGAGCAGTACTTC CASRAAGARGYEQYF
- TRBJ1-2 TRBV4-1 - TGCGCCAGCAGCCAAGCGGACAGTCTCTACTATGGCTACACCTTC CASSQADSLYYGYTF
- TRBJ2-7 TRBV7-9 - TGTGCCAGCAGCCTACTGCAGGACTCCTACGAGCAGTACTTC CASSLLQDSYEQYF
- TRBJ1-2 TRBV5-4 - TGTGCCAGCAGCTTTCAGGGGCGCGACTATGGCTACACCTTC CASSFQGRDYGYTF
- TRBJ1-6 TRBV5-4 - TGTGCCAGCAGCTTGTATCGGGCACCCCTCCACTTT CASSLYRAPLHF
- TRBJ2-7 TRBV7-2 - TGTGCCAGCAGCTTCGGGGGGCCAAACTCCTACGAGCAGTACTTC CASSFGGPNSYEQYF
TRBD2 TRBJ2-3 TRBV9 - TGTGCCAGCAGCGTAGAGCTAGCGGGGTATGGCACAGATACGCAGTATTTT CASSVELAGYGTDTQYF
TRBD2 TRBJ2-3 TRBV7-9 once TGTGCCAGCAGCTTCCATACTACTAGCGGGAGGGCAGATACGCAGTATTTT CASSFHTTSGRADTQYF
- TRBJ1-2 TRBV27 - TGTGCCAGCAGCCCGGGCAGGGACTATGGCTACACCTTC CASSPGRDYGYTF